Shown below are 11 T cell receptor beta chains from a single sample sequenced in a study of immune heterogeneity within non-small cell lung tumors. TCRs were amplified from about 620 ng gDNA of bulk tumor per sample. Multiple biopsies spaced far apart were taken from each primary tumor during surgery. Samples came from untreated patients having curative surgery for newly diagnosed non-small cell lung cancer. TCR beta CDR3 amplification used multiplex PCR with 32 V and 13 J primers. Each CDR3 protein gets one entry after TCRdb re-called the multiplex PCR reads with MiXCR. Of fewer than 14,000 distinct CDR3 sequences listed, just under 30% are singletons. Sequencing used lung tumor tissue. Every receptor here comes from a woman aged 50 to 65 with non-small cell lung cancer.

This clonotype is categorized as medium-sized. The CDR3 nucleotides are TGTGCCAGCAGCCAAGATTTGAACCAAGAGACCCAGTACTTC. Amino acid sequence: CASSQDLNQETQYF. The chain has TRBV4-2 and TRBJ2-5; D gene unclear. The V and J ends lost 0 bases and 0 bases respectively, with 5 bases between them. Germline CDR1 is LGHNA and CDR2 is YNFKEQ. The CDR3 sequence is 14 residues long.

This clonotype showed up many times. The chain employs TRBV19 and TRBJ2-1, with a tentative D call TRBD2 (5 bases). V lost 10 bases and J 0 bases, leaving 16 bases between the germline ends. This CDR3 is built from 15 residues. CDR1 is LNHDA and CDR2 is SQIVND in the germline V gene (reference sequence). CDR3: CATQNRGSSYNEQFF. In DNA form, the CDR3 reads TGTGCCACCCAAAATAGAGGGAGCTCCTACAATGAGCAGTTCTTC.

About this clonotype itself: This could be a read error, since a much larger clone is one nucleotide away. The genes are TRBV10-3 and TRBJ1-5; TRBD1 might be the D (5 bases). The length of the CDR3 is 17 residues. V was trimmed by 0 bases and J by 0 bases, leaving 12 bases between them. Germline assignment: CDR1 ENHRY and CDR2 SYGVKD. CDR3 nucleotides: TGTGCCATCAGTGAGTCCGGGGCCACATATAGCAATCAGCCCCAGCATTTT. Protein: CAISESGATYSNQPQHF.

The sample holds many counts of this clonotype. The rearrangement uses TRBV7-2 and TRBJ2-1; D unclear. The CDR3 covers 13 residues. Trimming took 2 bases from V and 5 from J, leaving 7 bases between them. From germline, CDR1 is SGHTA and CDR2 FQGNSA. In DNA form, the CDR3 reads TGTGCCAGCAGCTTAAACAGTAACAATGAGCAGTTCTTC. This codes for CASSLNSNNEQFF.

The chain joins TRBV12-3 or TRBV12-4 to TRBJ2-7; D gene uncertain. Trimming took off 0 bases at V and 8 bases at J, with 8 bases between the two ends. The CDR3 totals 12 residues. CDR3 amino acids: CASSLAGAQQYF. CDR3 DNA: TGTGCCAGCAGTTTAGCTGGAGCGCAGCAGTACTTC.

The rearrangement uses TRBV19 and TRBJ1-2, with 7 bases fitting TRBD1. Per the germline V gene, CDR1 is LNHDA and CDR2 is SQIVND (reference sequence). This CDR3 is 15 amino acids long. J lost 2 bases, V lost 5 bases, and 8 bases had no gene match. The chain's CDR3 is CASSSGTELNYGYTF. The CDR3 DNA follows: TGTGCCAGTAGTTCCGGGACAGAGCTAAACTATGGCTACACCTTC.

The chain is built from TRBV19 and TRBJ1-1, with a tentative D call TRBD1 (5 bases). V was cut by 2 bases and J by 5 bases, with 9 bases left in between. In germline, CDR1 is LNHDA, CDR2 SQIVND (reference sequence). The length of the CDR3 is 13 residues. The DNA for the CDR3 is TGTGCCAGTAGTATACAGTGGGGGACTGAAGCTTTCTTT. This gives the protein CASSIQWGTEAFF. The complete variable domain, with remaining parts taken from reference TRBV19 and TRBJ1-1, reads DGGITQSPKYLFRKEGQNVTLSCEQNLNHDAMYWYRQDPGQGLRLIYYSQIVNDFQKGDIAEGYSVSREKKESFPLTVTSAQKNPTAFYLCASSIQWGTEAFFGQGTRLTVV.

The V and J genes are TRBV6-2 or TRBV6-3 and TRBJ1-5; a possible D gene is TRBD1 (5 bases). There are 14 residues in the CDR3. Trimming removed 6 bases at V and 6 bases at J, with 15 bases between. Germline CDR1 and CDR2: MNHEY and SVGEGT. The CDR3 protein is CASRKNLRGQPQHF. The CDR3 region has the DNA TGTGCCAGCAGAAAGAACTTGAGGGGTCAGCCCCAGCATTTT.

By share, this clonotype counts as medium-sized. The chain recombines TRBV24-1 with TRBJ2-1; TRBD1 matches 8 bases. Germline V gives CDR1 KGHDR, CDR2 SFDVKD. This CDR3 region has 16 residues. The V gene end was trimmed by 4 bases and the J gene end by 5 bases; junction bases not matched to a gene: 9. The CDR3 loop reads CATSDLLATGDNEQFF. The CDR3 nucleotides are TGTGCCACCAGTGACCTTCTTGCGACAGGGGACAATGAGCAGTTCTTC.

By sample fraction, this clonotype is medium-sized. The chain joins TRBV9 to TRBJ2-7; D gene unclear. CDR1 and CDR2 (germline): SGDLS, YYNGEE. The V gene lost 1 base and the J gene lost 3 bases, with 11 bases spanning the gap. CDR3 length: 14 amino acids. The DNA of the CDR3 is TGTGCCAGCAGCGTAACGATAGGGAACTACGAGCAGTACTTC. Translated, it gives CASSVTIGNYEQYF.

The chain combines TRBV9 with TRBJ2-1; 8 nucleotides agree with TRBD2. V shed 4 bases, J shed 3 bases, and the junction held 9 bases outside the gene matches. CDR3 length equals 16 residues. CDR1 and CDR2 from the germline V gene are SGDLS and YYNGEE. The CDR3 reads CASSPGTRGNYNEQFF. The CDR3 DNA sequence: TGTGCCAGCAGCCCAGGGACTAGGGGGAACTACAATGAGCAGTTCTTC.